Listed here is a single T cell receptor (beta chain). Its antigen is not identified. The data derive from a study of T-cell memory formation after mild COVID-19. On the study more broadly: The study found TCR clusters largely donor specific. Study-wide points: Clones shrinking from day 15 to 85 showed even CD4/CD8 mixes; later expanders tilted CD4+.

This CDR3 region has 12 residues. V lost 5 bases to trimming and J lost 6 bases, with 11 bases between them. CDR1 SEHNR and CDR2 FQNEAQ come from the germline V gene (reference sequence). TCR alpha and TCR beta cDNA libraries carrying sample barcodes and UMIs were produced by 5'RACE using constant-segment primers. TCRdb used MiXCR to reprocess the 5' RACE reads, holding one entry per CDR3 protein. The table lists around 150,000 distinct CDR3 sequences, less than 40% of them singletons. This sequence joins TRBV7-9 and TRBJ2-7; D is possibly TRBD1 (6 bases). This sequence was found in an adult woman who had mild COVID-19 (a few samples of this study predate the infection). Cell type and time point are not known. Sequenced input: PBMCs or a T cell subset sorted from them (not recorded which). The CDR3 sequence is CASSLNRVEQYF. The DNA of the CDR3 is TGTGCCAGCAGCCTGAACAGGGTCGAGCAGTACTTC.